A single sample gave rise to the 23 T cell receptor beta chains below, sequenced in a study of Graves' ophthalmopathy and Graves' hyperthyroidism. CDR3 regions of TCR beta were amplified from RNA transcripts. Amplification began with first-round RT-PCR using HTBI primers, then second-round multiplex PCR was performed. TCRdb itself ran the multiplex PCR reads through MiXCR, one entry per CDR3 protein. The profile covers roughly 500,000 distinct CDR3 sequences, with 13% to 15% appearing a single time and roughly 9.8% taken by the ten largest. Sequenced input: blood. These receptors all come from a woman aged 30 to 39 with Graves' ophthalmopathy.

This clonotype has more than one count but fewer than ten. This chain links TRBV9 with TRBJ2-5; 8 bases line up with TRBD2. V was clipped by 1 base and J by 6 bases; unmatched bases: 14. The germline V gene has CDR1 SGDLS and CDR2 YYNGEE. This CDR3 contains 17 residues. The CDR3 sequence: CASSVRDTPGGAKTQYF. In DNA form, the CDR3 reads TGTGCCAGCAGCGTAAGAGATACTCCCGGGGGGGCGAAGACCCAGTACTTC.

This clonotype was found many times. The chain links TRBV4-2 to TRBJ1-6; D is possibly TRBD1 (6 bases). CDR1 and CDR2 (germline): LGHNA, YNFKEQ. V was clipped by 0 bases and J by 9 bases, with 12 bases between them. The CDR3 contains 15 residues. CDR3 coding DNA: TGTGCCAGCAGCCAAGACCCGGGGGACACTTCACCCCTCCACTTT. Encoded protein: CASSQDPGDTSPLHF.

This clonotype was counted at least ten times. The CDR3 DNA is TGTGCTAGTGGTCCTCGACAGGGAAAGGCCTATGGCTACACCTTC. As protein: CASGPRQGKAYGYTF. The V gene is TRBV12-5, the J gene TRBJ1-2; 7 positions agree with TRBD1. Germline lookup yields CDR1 LGHNT and CDR2 FRNRAP. The CDR3 consists of 15 residues. Trimming cost V 5 bases and J 4 bases; bases outside gene matches: 10.

This clonotype was recorded at least ten times. The V gene is TRBV28, the J gene TRBJ1-2, with D perhaps matching TRBD1 (5 bases). Trimming took 8 bases from V and 2 from J, leaving 12 bases between them. The CDR3 contains 13 residues. Germline assignment: CDR1 MDHEN and CDR2 SYDVKM. The CDR3 reads CASEAGDNYGYTF. The DNA for the CDR3 is TGTGCCAGCGAAGCGGGGGACAACTATGGCTACACCTTC.

This clonotype was counted ten times or more. The J gene is TRBJ2-5, the V gene TRBV12-5; D possibly corresponds to TRBD2 (5 bases). CDR3 length equals 13 residues. The V gene lost 7 bases and the J gene lost 2 bases, with 11 bases spanning the gap. Germline values: CDR1 LGHNT, CDR2 FRNRAP. The CDR3 nucleotides are TGTGCTAGTGCCGACCGAGGGCAAGAGACCCAGTACTTC. The encoded protein is CASADRGQETQYF.

This rearrangement joins TRBV12-3 or TRBV12-4 to TRBJ2-2; D is unresolved. This CDR3 spans 16 amino acids. Trimming cost V 1 base and J 1 base, with 10 bases left between them. CDR3 nucleotide sequence: TGTGCCAGCAGTTTAGAGAGAAACGTGAACACCGGGGAGCTGTTTTTT. Amino acids: CASSLERNVNTGELFF.

With respect to this clonotype: This likely comes from a read error, as the CDR3 has no conserved phenylalanine or tryptophan at its end. V is TRBV2 and J is TRBJ1-3; D is ambiguous. V lost 3 bases, J lost 2 bases, and 8 bases lay in between. This CDR3 has 14 amino acids. Per the germline V gene, CDR1 is SNHLY and CDR2 is FYNNEI. CDR3 residues: CASSESGAGNTIYS. CDR3 coding DNA: TGTGCCAGCAGTGAGTCCGGGGCTGGAAACACCATATATTCT.

Ten or more counts support this clonotype. V and J are TRBV12-3 or TRBV12-4 and TRBJ1-2; D is ambiguous. CDR3 length equals 17 residues. Trimming cost V 0 bases and J 4 bases, with 18 bases left between them. The CDR3 DNA is TGTGCCAGCAGTTTAGCGCTAGAGGTGGGGTATAGCTATGGCTACACCTTC. It encodes CASSLALEVGYSYGYTF.

There are many counts of this clonotype. The V call is TRBV12-3 or TRBV12-4, the J call TRBJ2-2; unclear D gene. The CDR3 length is 15 residues. The V and J ends lost 4 bases and 5 bases respectively, with 14 bases between them. Written as DNA, the CDR3 is TGTGCCAGCAGTTCTTATCGATCGGGTACCGGGGAGCTGTTTTTT. Its translation: CASSSYRSGTGELFF.

This clonotype was seen many times. The genes are TRBV28 and TRBJ1-5; D is uncertain. The CDR3 totals 12 residues. Germline assignment: CDR1 MDHEN and CDR2 SYDVKM. Trimming cost V 4 bases and J 3 bases, with 4 bases left between them. The CDR3 sequence: CASSSVNQPQHF. For the CDR3, the DNA is TGTGCCAGCAGTTCCGTCAATCAGCCCCAGCATTTT.

This clonotype was seen at least ten times. The chain employs TRBV6-1 and TRBJ1-1; 7 bases fit TRBD1. Germline V gene sequence: CDR1 MNHNS, CDR2 SASEGT. The length of the CDR3 is 14 residues. With V trimmed by 4 bases and J by 5 bases, 7 bases remained unmatched. CDR3: CASSVSTGVTEAFF. The CDR3, as DNA: TGTGCCAGCAGTGTCTCCACAGGGGTAACTGAAGCTTTCTTT.

Of note for this clonotype: A much larger clone lies a single base off, so this may be a read error. The CDR3 DNA follows: TGTGCCAGCAGCCTAAGTCTTGAAGCTTGCTTT. It is translated as CASSLSLEACF. V and J are TRBV11-2 and TRBJ1-1; D gene uncertain. Germline assignment: CDR1 SGHAT and CDR2 FQNNGV. The CDR3 runs 11 residues.

As concerns this clonotype: This may stem from a read error, because a much larger clone lies one nucleotide away. V gene TRBV20-1 combines with J gene TRBJ1-5; no clear D gene. There are 12 residues in the CDR3. Germline V gene lookup returns CDR1 DFQATT and CDR2 SNEGSKA (reference sequence). CDR3 residues: CSARRTGQPHHF. The CDR3 nucleotides read TGCAGTGCTCGGCGGACGGGTCAGCCCCATCATTTT.

This clonotype was seen repeatedly, ten times or more. V is TRBV2 and J is TRBJ2-2; D may be TRBD1 (6 bases). The germline V and J ends were trimmed by 8 bases and 2 bases, with 12 bases remaining between them. Germline CDR1 SNHLY, CDR2 FYNNEI. The CDR3 length is 14 residues. For the CDR3, the DNA is TGTGCCAGCCGGACTGGGACAAACACCGGGGAGCTGTTTTTT. Protein: CASRTGTNTGELFF.

This clonotype was seen ten or more times. The chain is built from TRBV28 and TRBJ2-7; 9 bases fit TRBD2. The CDR3 sequence is 15 residues long. The germline CDR1 and CDR2 sequences are MDHEN and SYDVKM. The V and J ends lost 3 bases and 4 bases, in that order; junction bases with no gene match: 7. The CDR3 loop is CASSFGLAGLYEQYF. The CDR3 DNA sequence: TGTGCCAGCAGTTTTGGTCTAGCGGGACTTTACGAGCAGTACTTC.

In this sample, this clonotype turned up many times. The chain employs TRBV12-3 or TRBV12-4 and TRBJ1-2; D is unclear. This CDR3 region has 15 residues. V lost 6 bases to trimming and J lost 4 bases, with 18 bases between them. CDR3 in DNA: TGTGCCAGCAGCACCTCGCTATTAGGTTCCTATGGCTACACCTTC. As protein: CASSTSLLGSYGYTF.

The genes are TRBV12-3 or TRBV12-4 and TRBJ1-1, with 8 bases that match TRBD1. The CDR3 length is 15 residues. J gave up 5 bases and V 1 base, and 6 bases lay outside the gene matches. The chain's CDR3 is CASSLVDRGGTEAFF. Here the CDR3 DNA reads TGTGCCAGCAGTTTAGTTGACAGGGGAGGGACTGAAGCTTTCTTT.

This clonotype was observed many times. The chain uses TRBV6-1 and TRBJ2-7; a weak D match, TRBD1 (5 bases). This CDR3 region has 14 residues. Germline CDR1 MNHNS, CDR2 SASEGT. Trimming stripped 4 bases from V and 2 bases from J, with 12 bases between. The CDR3 DNA reads as TGTGCCAGCAGTGGCCAGACAGTAACCTACGAGCAGTACTTC. It translates to CASSGQTVTYEQYF.

This clonotype was seen at least ten times. The chain links TRBV30 to TRBJ1-6; D might be TRBD1 (5 bases). This CDR3 is built from 14 residues. Germline V CDR1 and CDR2: GTSNPN, SVGIG (reference sequence). V shed 6 bases and J shed 2 bases, with 11 bases lying between them. The DNA for the CDR3 is TGTGCCTGCGGTTTAGGGGCCTATAATTCACCCCTCCACTTT. It specifies CACGLGAYNSPLHF.

This rearrangement joins TRBV2 to TRBJ1-6; TRBD1 matches at 7 bases. Germline-derived CDR1 and CDR2 are SNHLY and FYNNEI. J gave up 7 bases and V 6 bases, and 3 bases lay outside the gene matches. This CDR3 region has 13 residues. Here the CDR3 reads CASSDRENSPLHF. DNA for the CDR3: TGTGCCAGCAGCGACAGGGAAAATTCACCCCTCCACTTT.

The chain uses TRBV20-1 and TRBJ1-2; D possibly corresponds to TRBD1 (5 bases). The length of the CDR3 is 14 residues. In germline, CDR1 is DFQATT, CDR2 SNEGSKA (reference sequence). V lost 3 bases and J lost 6, with 17 bases in between. The CDR3 region has the DNA TGCAGTGCTAGCCATGTGGGGTGGGGCGATGGCTACACCTTC. Residues: CSASHVGWGDGYTF.

In this sample, this clonotype turned up many times. The chain couples TRBV6-4 to TRBJ1-2, with D possibly being TRBD1 (5 bases). The CDR3 runs to 12 residues. The V gene's germline CDR1 is MRHNA and CDR2 SNTAGT. Trimming cost V 11 bases and J 8 bases, with 18 bases left between them. CDR3 bases: TGTGCCCTCAGTCCCGGGGCGCGGGGCTACACCTTC. This sequence encodes CALSPGARGYTF.

The CDR3 DNA reads as TGTGCCAGCGGCCTTAGCGGCACCCAAGAGACCCAGTACTTC. Translated, it gives CASGLSGTQETQYF. This sequence joins TRBV12-3 or TRBV12-4 and TRBJ2-5, with a tentative D call TRBD2 (6 bases). Trimming stripped 8 bases from V and 1 base from J, with 14 bases between. The CDR3 is 14 residues long.